These 30 T cell receptor beta chains share one sample of origin, sequenced in a study of blood T cell repertoires in COVID-19. Only in-frame clones appear in the TCRdb table, and some are missing; sequencing was by immunoSEQ multiplex PCR. The sample has fewer than 350,000 clones, about 91% seen once; the top ten hold approximately 2.7%. Sequencing used PBMCs or T cells enriched from blood (not recorded which). These receptor sequences come from a man in his forties or fifties who had been exposed to COVID-19.

V gene TRBV4-3 combines with J gene TRBJ2-1, with D perhaps matching TRBD2 (7 bases). Trimming shortened V by 1 base and J by 6 bases, and 13 bases separated the two germline ends. Germline CDR1 LGHNA, CDR2 YSLEER. This CDR3 comprises 15 residues. The DNA for the CDR3 is TGCGCCAGCAGCCAAGGGGGGCGGGAGTCCAATGAGCAGTTCTTC. Its protein is CASSQGGRESNEQFF.

The chain carries TRBV30 and TRBJ1-2; 7 nucleotides match TRBD1. CDR1 is GTSNPN, CDR2 SVGIG, per germline (reference sequence). The junction had 7 bases not matched to a gene; V was cut back by 1 base and J by 8 bases. This CDR3 spans 13 amino acids. CDR3: CAWSGAGGGGYTF. For the CDR3, the DNA is TGTGCCTGGAGTGGAGCAGGGGGTGGGGGCTACACCTTC. Variable domain in full (rest from reference TRBV30 and TRBJ1-2): SQTIHQWPATLVQPVGSPLSLECTVEGTSNPNLYWYRQAAGRGLQLLFYSVGIGQISSEVPQNLSASRPQDRQFILSSKKLLLSDSGFYLCAWSGAGGGGYTFGSGTRLTVV.

This clone was seen only once. This rearrangement joins TRBV7-3 to TRBJ2-7; 8 bases map to TRBD2. The germline gives CDR1 SGHTA, CDR2 FQGTGA. V trimming: 0 bases; J trimming: 8 bases; junction bases outside the gene matches: 9. The CDR3 is made up of 15 amino acids. The CDR3 loop reads CASSLTGSGSEKQYF. Written as DNA, the CDR3 is TGTGCCAGCAGCTTAACGGGGAGCGGGAGTGAGAAGCAGTACTTC.

This chain joins TRBV4-1 and TRBJ2-4, with D perhaps matching TRBD2 (6 bases). The germline V gene has CDR1 MGHRA and CDR2 YSYEKL. The CDR3 loop spans 12 amino acids. The V end lost 3 bases, the J end lost 10 bases, and 10 bases lay between the germline ends. CDR3: CASSHPRGIQYF. In DNA, the CDR3 is TGCGCCAGCAGCCACCCCCGGGGGATTCAGTACTTC.

The chain couples TRBV27 to TRBJ1-4, with TRBD1 as a possible D gene (5 bases). Germline V gene sequence: CDR1 MNHEY, CDR2 SMNVEV (reference sequence). The length of the CDR3 is 14 residues. V was trimmed by 7 bases and J by 5 bases, leaving 14 bases between them. The CDR3: CASNARARNEKLFF. The CDR3 nucleotides read TGTGCCAGCAACGCCAGGGCGAGAAATGAAAAACTGTTTTTT.

This chain connects TRBV4-1 to TRBJ2-2, with D maybe TRBD1 (5 bases). V lost 6 bases and J lost 6, with 20 bases in between. Germline V lookup: CDR1 MGHRA, CDR2 YSYEKL. This CDR3 contains 16 residues. The CDR3 sequence is CASRTGSAVFSGELFF. CDR3 in DNA: TGCGCCAGCAGAACAGGAAGCGCGGTATTCTCCGGGGAGCTGTTTTTT.

V is TRBV6-2 or TRBV6-3 and J is TRBJ2-7; unclear D gene. Germline-derived CDR1 and CDR2 are MNHEY and SVGEGT. V was pared by 2 bases and J by 0 bases, with 11 bases between. This CDR3 has 15 residues. CDR3 sequence: CASSYGGSFSYEQYF. For the CDR3, the DNA is TGTGCCAGCAGTTACGGCGGCAGCTTCTCCTACGAGCAGTACTTC.

The chain has TRBV27 and TRBJ2-7, with TRBD1 identical over 9 bases. Germline CDR1 is MNHEY and CDR2 is SMNVEV (reference sequence). The V segment lost 2 bases and the J segment 11 bases; nucleotides outside the gene matches: 10. The CDR3 is 14 residues long. CDR3 coding DNA: TGTGCCAGCAGTTTAGCCGGGACAGGGACATCGGAGTACTTC. Translated, it gives CASSLAGTGTSEYF.

The rearrangement uses TRBV2 and TRBJ2-5; TRBD2 matches 12 bases. There are 16 residues in the CDR3. CDR1 SNHLY and CDR2 FYNNEI come from the germline V gene. V was clipped by 8 bases and J by 4 bases; unmatched bases: 11. The CDR3 region has the DNA TGTGCCAGCGTAGGCTCGTCACTAGCGGGAGGAGAGACCCAGTACTTC. Amino acids: CASVGSSLAGGETQYF.

This clone was detected once. V usage is TRBV5-5 and J usage is TRBJ2-1; 8 bases match TRBD1. From germline, CDR1 is SGHKS and CDR2 YYEKEE (reference sequence). This CDR3 spans 16 amino acids. V shed 4 bases and J 3 bases; nucleotides not matched to a gene: 9. The CDR3 coding sequence is TGTGCCAGCAGCGGGCCCCCCAGGGGGCGCTACAATGAGCAGTTCTTC. Its translation: CASSGPPRGRYNEQFF.

In the case of this clone: Other nucleotide sequences in the sample specify the same CDR3. The chain links TRBV4-1 to TRBJ2-7; 10 positions match TRBD1. The CDR3 consists of 14 residues. CDR1 and CDR2 from the germline V gene are MGHRA and YSYEKL. V dropped 3 bases and J dropped 2; count of bases not matched to a gene: 1. As DNA, the CDR3 is TGCGCCAGCAGCCAGGGACAGGGGACCTACGAGCAGTACTTC. As protein: CASSQGQGTYEQYF.

In its sample, this clone was seen once. This rearrangement joins TRBV24-1 to TRBJ1-1, with 7 bases matching TRBD1. This CDR3 has 16 amino acids. The V and J ends lost 4 bases and 4 bases, in that order; junction bases with no gene match: 11. CDR1 is KGHDR and CDR2 is SFDVKD in the germline V gene. The CDR3 nucleotides are TGTGCCACCAGTGAAGGGGGACAGAAGGGGGGCACTGAAGCTTTCTTT. Translating it yields CATSEGGQKGGTEAFF.

The V call is TRBV7-6, the J call TRBJ2-1, with 12 bases identical to TRBD2. This CDR3 region has 15 residues. The germline V gene has CDR1 SGHVS and CDR2 FNYEAQ. Trimming at V came to 5 bases and at J to 7 bases, leaving 6 bases not matched to a gene. CDR3 in DNA: TGTGCCAGCAGCCAAGGACTAGCGGGGAATAATGAGCAGTTCTTC. Its translation is CASSQGLAGNNEQFF.

CDR3 coding DNA: TGTGCCAGCAGCTTAGTGGGGGGGGATTCACCCCTCCACTTT. Translation: CASSLVGGDSPLHF. J is TRBJ1-6 and V is TRBV7-9; D possibly corresponds to TRBD1 (5 bases). V lost 1 base and J lost 8, with 9 bases in between. The germline CDR1 and CDR2 sequences are SEHNR and FQNEAQ (reference sequence). This CDR3 contains 14 residues.

The table lists this clone with a few counts. This chain uses TRBV4-3 with TRBJ2-7; 9 positions agree with TRBD1. The V gene end was trimmed by 4 bases and the J gene end by 3 bases; junction bases not matched to a gene: 16. The length of the CDR3 is 18 residues. Germline V gene sequence: CDR1 LGHNA, CDR2 YSLEER. The CDR3 DNA follows: TGCGCCAGCAGCCCCCAGGAGCTCTCGGGACAGGGTAACTACGAGCAGTACTTC. Protein product: CASSPQELSGQGNYEQYF.

This clone was seen a single time. The J gene is TRBJ1-2, the V gene TRBV19; 7 positions match TRBD1. V shed 4 bases, J shed 8 bases, and the junction held 13 bases outside the gene matches. Germline assignment: CDR1 LNHDA and CDR2 SQIVND (reference sequence). This CDR3 is built from 15 residues. The CDR3: CASSTDRASTRGYTF. CDR3 coding DNA: TGTGCCAGTAGTACAGACAGGGCAAGTACTCGAGGCTACACCTTC.

This chain links TRBV19 with TRBJ2-3, with D maybe TRBD1 (6 bases). This CDR3 has 16 residues. CDR1 is LNHDA, CDR2 SQIVND, per germline (reference sequence). The V and J ends lost 4 bases and 1 base respectively, with 15 bases between them. This CDR3 is CASSNIRDTRTDTQYF. CDR3 DNA sequence: TGTGCCAGTAGTAATATAAGGGACACACGCACAGATACGCAGTATTTT.

This chain links TRBV2 with TRBJ2-7, with D perhaps matching TRBD2 (5 bases). The CDR3 covers 12 residues. Trimming stripped 7 bases from V and 6 bases from J, with 13 bases between. Germline lookup yields CDR1 SNHLY and CDR2 FYNNEI. CDR3 coding DNA: TGTGCCAGCACCACTAGTTTCCGCGAGCAGTACTTC. Translating it yields CASTTSFREQYF.

This chain links TRBV4-1 with TRBJ2-2, with D perhaps TRBD1 (6 bases). The V gene's germline CDR1 is MGHRA and CDR2 YSYEKL. V lost 1 base, J lost 6 bases, and 9 bases lay in between. The CDR3 length is 14 residues. This CDR3 reads CASSQVRTAGELFF. CDR3 coding DNA: TGCGCCAGCAGCCAAGTTAGGACAGCCGGGGAGCTGTTTTTT.

This clone was seen only once. The J gene is TRBJ2-1, the V gene TRBV29-1; 10 nucleotides agree with TRBD2. J gave up 0 bases and V 1 base, and 6 bases lay outside the gene matches. Germline V lookup: CDR1 SQVTM, CDR2 ANQGSEA. CDR3 length: 17 amino acids. DNA of the CDR3: TGCAGCGTTGAAGGGGGGACTAGCGCTTACTCCTACAATGAGCAGTTCTTC. Amino acid sequence: CSVEGGTSAYSYNEQFF.

This clone was observed a few times. The V gene is TRBV9, the J gene TRBJ2-7; 7 bases agree with TRBD1. The CDR3 spans 13 residues. CDR1 SGDLS and CDR2 YYNGEE come from the germline V gene. Germline trimming cut 3 bases from V and 3 bases from J; bases unmatched to any gene: 3. The CDR3 spells CASSGQGSYEQYF. CDR3 nucleotides: TGTGCCAGCAGCGGACAGGGAAGCTACGAGCAGTACTTC.

The V gene is TRBV19, the J gene TRBJ1-4; D perhaps matches TRBD1 (6 bases). The CDR3 extends over 15 amino acids. The germline V gene has CDR1 LNHDA and CDR2 SQIVND (reference sequence). V shed 3 bases and J shed 2 bases, with 10 bases lying between them. This CDR3 is CASSIQGLTNEKLFF. The CDR3 region has the DNA TGTGCCAGTAGTATCCAGGGGTTGACTAATGAAAAACTGTTTTTT.

The chain links TRBV11-2 to TRBJ1-2; 7 nucleotides agree with TRBD1. The CDR3 extends over 16 amino acids. V lost 1 base and J lost 6; bases outside the gene matches: 11. CDR1 is SGHAT, CDR2 FQNNGV, per germline. The CDR3 is CASSLAWTGTPDGYTF. Written as DNA, the CDR3 is TGTGCCAGCAGCTTAGCTTGGACAGGCACCCCCGATGGCTACACCTTC. The full variable domain, completed using reference TRBV11-2 and TRBJ1-2, is EAGVAQSPRYKIIEKRQSVAFWCNPISGHATLYWYQQILGQGPKLLIQFQNNGVVDDSQLPKDRFSAERLKGVDSTLKIQPAKLEDSAVYLCASSLAWTGTPDGYTFGSGTRLTVV.

V gene TRBV6-5 combines with J gene TRBJ1-1; 7 positions agree with TRBD1. Germline assignment: CDR1 MNHEY and CDR2 SVGAGI. Unmatched junction bases numbered 2, after V lost 7 bases and J lost 0 bases. This CDR3 has 13 residues. CDR3 nucleotide sequence: TGTGCCAGCACGACAGGGTTGAACACTGAAGCTTTCTTT. This codes for CASTTGLNTEAFF.

The gene calls are TRBV27 and TRBJ1-1; a weak D match, TRBD1 (6 bases). Germline assignment: CDR1 MNHEY and CDR2 SMNVEV (reference sequence). Trimming took 3 bases from V and 4 from J, leaving 9 bases between them. The CDR3 is made up of 13 amino acids. The CDR3 sequence: CASSFVGATEAFF. The CDR3, as DNA: TGTGCCAGCAGTTTTGTGGGGGCCACTGAAGCTTTCTTT.

The rearrangement links TRBV18 to TRBJ2-5; D is ambiguous. The V gene's germline CDR1 is KGHSH and CDR2 LQKENI. The CDR3 is 12 residues long. Trimming took 10 bases from V and 2 from J, leaving 11 bases between them. The CDR3 DNA sequence: TGTGCCACCTTTTTCCTTCAAGAGACCCAGTACTTC. Translation: CATFFLQETQYF.

The chain employs TRBV2 and TRBJ1-5; 8 bases are a match to TRBD1. The germline gives CDR1 SNHLY, CDR2 FYNNEI. CDR3 length: 15 residues. V was clipped by 6 bases and J by 4 bases; unmatched bases: 8. The CDR3 is CASRPSRTGNQPQHF. The CDR3 DNA is TGTGCCAGCAGGCCTAGTAGGACAGGGAATCAGCCCCAGCATTTT.

The rearrangement joins TRBV30 to TRBJ2-1; TRBD2 matches 9 bases. The CDR3 is 18 amino acids. Germline CDR1 GTSNPN, CDR2 SVGIG (reference sequence). V dropped 4 bases and J dropped 1; count of bases not matched to a gene: 14. In DNA form, the CDR3 reads TGTGCCTGGAAGAAGCTAGCGGGGATCCTTTTGTCCTACAATGAGCAGTTCTTC. This encodes CAWKKLAGILLSYNEQFF.

The V call is TRBV7-9, the J call TRBJ2-1; 10 nucleotides align to TRBD1. Losses at the gene ends were 2 bases for V and 9 bases for J; bases not matched to a gene: 10. This CDR3 contains 16 residues. The germline gives CDR1 SEHNR, CDR2 FQNEAQ (reference sequence). CDR3 protein: CASSLNRDRGFGEQFF. DNA of the CDR3: TGTGCCAGCAGCTTAAACCGGGACAGGGGTTTCGGTGAGCAGTTCTTC.

The chain employs TRBV5-4 and TRBJ1-5; D ambiguous. The CDR3 has 15 amino acids. Trimming removed 4 bases at V and 0 bases at J, with 11 bases between. Germline-derived CDR1 and CDR2 are SGHNT and YYREEE (reference sequence). DNA of the CDR3: TGTGCCAGCAGCCCCGGCCTAGGTAGCAATCAGCCCCAGCATTTT. Amino acid sequence: CASSPGLGSNQPQHF.